The 27 T cell receptor beta chains listed next were all sequenced from one sample in a study of blood T cell repertoires in COVID-19. The table came from immunoSEQ multiplex PCR; TCRdb's copy has only in-frame clones and leaves some out. The table records around 320,000 clones, 90% of them present only once. The sequenced sample was PBMCs or T cells enriched from blood (not recorded which). These receptors were collected from a woman under 30 with acute COVID-19.

The J gene is TRBJ2-7, the V gene TRBV27; a weak D match, TRBD2 (6 bases). Trimming took 2 bases from V and 3 from J, leaving 11 bases between them. The germline V gene has CDR1 MNHEY and CDR2 SMNVEV (reference sequence). The CDR3 is 14 residues long. The DNA of the CDR3 is TGTGCCAGCAGTTTAGGGGTGGGAGGCTACGAGCAGTACTTC. This sequence encodes CASSLGVGGYEQYF.

V and J are TRBV28 and TRBJ2-5; D uncertain. The V end lost 1 base, the J end lost 3 bases, and 21 bases lay between the germline ends. CDR3 size: 18 residues. The germline V gene encodes CDR1 MDHEN and CDR2 SYDVKM. The CDR3 reads CASSLYSTRGILEETQYF. The CDR3 bases are TGTGCCAGCAGTTTATATTCCACTCGCGGAATATTGGAAGAGACCCAGTACTTC.

This chain joins TRBV29-1 and TRBJ2-7, with a tentative D call TRBD2 (7 bases). Germline values: CDR1 SQVTM, CDR2 ANQGSEA. V lost 6 bases and J lost 4, with 22 bases in between. The CDR3 contains 15 residues. Written as DNA, the CDR3 is TGCAGCGTCCGACCGGGGGGCGGCTCGGGATACGAGCAGTACTTC. Its protein product is CSVRPGGGSGYEQYF.

The chain is built from TRBV19 and TRBJ1-2; 11 nucleotides match TRBD1. V trimming: 5 bases; J trimming: 8 bases; junction bases outside the gene matches: 19. Germline V lookup: CDR1 LNHDA, CDR2 SQIVND (reference sequence). The CDR3 is 18 residues long. The CDR3 region is CASSLTGTGGHTGRGYTF. DNA of the CDR3: TGTGCCAGTAGTTTAACCGGGACAGGGGGACATACCGGTCGAGGCTACACCTTC.

This chain links TRBV7-9 with TRBJ1-2; tentative D call: TRBD1 (6 bases). Germline CDR1 and CDR2: SEHNR and FQNEAQ (reference sequence). Trimming stripped 0 bases from V and 8 bases from J, with 16 bases between. The CDR3 contains 15 residues. The chain's CDR3 is CASSLASGEMGGYTF. CDR3 nucleotide sequence: TGTGCCAGCAGCTTAGCTTCAGGGGAGATGGGAGGCTACACCTTC.

In its sample, this clone was seen once. The chain carries TRBV9 and TRBJ1-1; TRBD1 agrees at 7 bases. The CDR3 has 15 amino acids. Germline CDR1 and CDR2: SGDLS and YYNGEE. V lost 4 bases, J lost 3 bases, and 9 bases stayed unmatched. CDR3: CASSYQDRADTEAFF. The CDR3 region has the DNA TGTGCCAGCAGCTACCAAGACAGGGCGGACACTGAAGCTTTCTTT.

The gene calls are TRBV19 and TRBJ2-1; TRBD2 matches at 12 bases. V was pared by 3 bases and J by 0 bases, with 3 bases of the junction left unmatched. This CDR3 spans 17 amino acids. Germline V gene sequence: CDR1 LNHDA, CDR2 SQIVND (reference sequence). The CDR3 nucleotides read TGTGCCAGTAGTATTCTAGCGGGAGGGAGCTCCTACAATGAGCAGTTCTTC. Translation: CASSILAGGSSYNEQFF.

The J gene is TRBJ1-1, the V gene TRBV28; D uncertain. The V gene lost 2 bases and the J gene lost 5 bases, with 15 bases spanning the gap. The CDR3 runs to 15 residues. Germline CDR1 MDHEN, CDR2 SYDVKM. This CDR3 is CASSLGGVGSTEAFF. The DNA for the CDR3 is TGTGCCAGCAGTTTAGGAGGTGTAGGGTCAACTGAAGCTTTCTTT.

The chain has TRBV3-1 (or the pseudogene TRBV3-2) and TRBJ2-3, with TRBD2 identical over 11 bases. The CDR3 length is 18 residues. V lost 7 bases to trimming and J lost 0 bases; unmatched junction nucleotides: 12. CDR1 is LGHDT, CDR2 YNNKEL, per germline (reference sequence). CDR3 bases: TGTGCCAGCACTCCCCCGGGGCTAGCGGGAGGAAGCACAGATACGCAGTATTTT. Protein: CASTPPGLAGGSTDTQYF.

The V and J genes are TRBV2 and TRBJ2-1, with D possibly TRBD1 on 6 matching bases. Germline assignment: CDR1 SNHLY and CDR2 FYNNEI. The CDR3 is 16 amino acids. Trimming took off 0 bases at V and 3 bases at J, with 12 bases between the two ends. The DNA for the CDR3 is TGTGCCAGCAGTGAAGCGCGTGGGGGCCTCTACAATGAGCAGTTCTTC. Translation: CASSEARGGLYNEQFF.

V and J are TRBV29-1 and TRBJ2-3, with D uncertain. This CDR3 contains 14 residues. V was clipped by 7 bases and J by 0 bases, with 14 bases between them. Germline V gene data show CDR1 as SQVTM and CDR2 as ANQGSEA. CDR3 DNA sequence: TGCAGCGCCGTCGACACCTCTAGCACAGATACGCAGTATTTT. This encodes CSAVDTSSTDTQYF.

The rearrangement links TRBV2 to TRBJ2-1; 7 nucleotides align to TRBD1. This CDR3 comprises 15 residues. Trimming removed 7 bases from V and 7 bases from J; junction bases left unmatched: 13. Germline CDR1 and CDR2: SNHLY and FYNNEI. The DNA of the CDR3 is TGTGCCAGCAAGAGGGGGCCCCGTACAATGAATGAGCAGTTCTTC. This sequence encodes CASKRGPRTMNEQFF.

The V and J genes are TRBV19 and TRBJ2-3; 12 bases agree with TRBD1. Germline trimming cut 3 bases from V and 5 bases from J; bases unmatched to any gene: 6. Germline CDR1 LNHDA, CDR2 SQIVND (reference sequence). The CDR3 is 16 residues long. The CDR3 DNA sequence: TGTGCCAGTAGTATCTGGGGACAGGGGGCCGGAGATACGCAGTATTTT. Protein: CASSIWGQGAGDTQYF.

V is TRBV30 and J is TRBJ1-2; weak D call: TRBD1 (5 bases). The CDR3 sequence is 14 residues long. V lost 2 bases and J lost 3, with 13 bases in between. Germline-derived CDR1 and CDR2 are GTSNPN and SVGIG (reference sequence). The CDR3, as DNA: TGTGCCTGGAGTCGGGCAGGGAACGACTATGGCTACACCTTC. Translating it yields CAWSRAGNDYGYTF.

Only a few counts were recorded for this clone. The chain employs TRBV5-1 and TRBJ2-1; D ambiguous. The CDR3 is made up of 15 amino acids. Trimming removed 5 bases at V and 2 bases at J, with 14 bases between. Germline CDR1 SGHRS, CDR2 YFSETQ. This CDR3 reads CASSNPAQAYNEQFF. The DNA for the CDR3 is TGCGCCAGCAGTAACCCTGCGCAGGCCTACAATGAGCAGTTCTTC.

The chain has TRBV30 and TRBJ2-1, with D hard to call. The CDR3 runs 12 residues. Germline-derived CDR1 and CDR2 are GTSNPN and SVGIG (reference sequence). Trimming left V 1 base short and J 5 bases short, with 6 bases between. Written as DNA, the CDR3 is TGTGCCTGGAGTGGTGCGGACAATGAGCAGTTCTTC. The encoded protein is CAWSGADNEQFF.

The gene calls are TRBV5-4 and TRBJ2-5; perhaps TRBD1 as D (6 bases). The CDR3 contains 15 residues. CDR1 SGHNT and CDR2 YYREEE come from the germline V gene (reference sequence). V lost 0 bases to trimming and J lost 4 bases, with 13 bases between them. In DNA form, the CDR3 reads TGTGCCAGCAGCTTGGATGGGCAGGGGAGAGAGACCCAGTACTTC. Translated, it gives CASSLDGQGRETQYF.

This sequence joins TRBV5-1 and TRBJ1-1, with D possibly TRBD1 on 5 matching bases. The CDR3 has 14 amino acids. Germline assignment: CDR1 SGHRS and CDR2 YFSETQ. Trimming pared 0 bases from V and 4 bases from J, leaving 10 bases between. CDR3 DNA: TGCGCCAGCAGCTTGGTCGGGGGGACCACTGAAGCTTTCTTT. It yields the protein CASSLVGGTTEAFF.

V gene TRBV27 combines with J gene TRBJ2-7; TRBD1 agrees at 9 bases. The CDR3 is 15 amino acids. Germline V lookup: CDR1 MNHEY, CDR2 SMNVEV (reference sequence). With V trimmed by 7 bases and J by 4 bases, 11 bases remained unmatched. In DNA form, the CDR3 reads TGTGCCAGCACCGATCTACAGGGGGCGAGGTACGAGCAGTACTTC. Protein product: CASTDLQGARYEQYF.

This sequence joins TRBV5-1 and TRBJ1-1; 10 nucleotides match TRBD1. Germline CDR1 SGHRS, CDR2 YFSETQ. This CDR3 comprises 15 residues. V trimming: 5 bases; J trimming: 3 bases; junction bases outside the gene matches: 7. The CDR3 DNA follows: TGCGCCAGCAGGTCGACCGGGACAGGGGACACTGAAGCTTTCTTT. Protein product: CASRSTGTGDTEAFF.

The chain carries TRBV6-5 and TRBJ1-5, with 10 bases identical to TRBD1. The CDR3 has 15 amino acids. V lost 6 bases and J lost 5; bases outside the gene matches: 7. CDR1 is MNHEY and CDR2 is SVGAGI in the germline V gene. In DNA form, the CDR3 reads TGTGCCAGCAGGGCCAGACAGGGGGCCGATCAGCCCCAGCATTTT. Translation gives CASRARQGADQPQHF.

The V and J genes are TRBV19 and TRBJ2-5; 8 bases line up with TRBD1. CDR3 length: 16 amino acids. The trim removed 3 bases at V and 5 bases at J, leaving 11 bases unmatched. Germline CDR1 and CDR2: LNHDA and SQIVND (reference sequence). The CDR3 loop is CASSIGPQGAGETQYF. Here the CDR3 DNA reads TGTGCCAGTAGTATCGGCCCCCAGGGGGCAGGGGAGACCCAGTACTTC.

The rearrangement links TRBV28 to TRBJ1-4; 7 bases fit TRBD1. V shed 4 bases and J 0 bases; nucleotides not matched to a gene: 11. The CDR3 runs 18 residues. Per germline, CDR1 MDHEN and CDR2 SYDVKM. In DNA form, the CDR3 reads TGTGCCAGCAGTTCCTCTAAGGGGGCCAGAGCAACTAATGAAAAACTGTTTTTT. This sequence encodes CASSSSKGARATNEKLFF.

The gene calls are TRBV5-4 and TRBJ1-2; TRBD1 is a possible D gene (5 bases). Germline assignment: CDR1 SGHNT and CDR2 YYREEE (reference sequence). V dropped 4 bases and J dropped 0 bases, with 13 bases sitting between them. The CDR3 is 15 amino acids. CDR3 bases: TGTGCCAGCAGCCTTCCGACAGTTTCTAACTATGGCTACACCTTC. Translated, it gives CASSLPTVSNYGYTF. Together with reference TRBV5-4 and TRBJ1-2, the CDR3 gives the full variable domain: ETGVTQSPTHLIKTRGQQVTLRCSSQSGHNTVSWYQQALGQGPQFIFQYYREEENGRGNFPPRFSGLQFPNYSSELNVNALELDDSALYLCASSLPTVSNYGYTFGSGTRLTVV.

The chain recombines TRBV28 with TRBJ2-3, with TRBD1 identical over 8 bases. J gave up 4 bases and V 6 bases, and 15 bases lay outside the gene matches. Germline V gives CDR1 MDHEN, CDR2 SYDVKM. The CDR3 loop spans 17 amino acids. This CDR3 is CASSRLTGQGAADTQYF. In nucleotides, the CDR3 is TGTGCCAGCAGCCGACTGACCGGACAGGGTGCGGCAGATACGCAGTATTTT.

This rearrangement joins TRBV5-6 to TRBJ1-1, with D uncertain. This CDR3 contains 13 residues. Trimming left V 0 bases short and J 1 base short, with 4 bases between. Germline CDR1 is SGHDT and CDR2 is YYEEEE. The CDR3 DNA is TGTGCCAGCAGCTTGGGAGAGAACACTGAAGCTTTCTTT. Its protein is CASSLGENTEAFF.

The chain combines TRBV19 with TRBJ2-1, with TRBD2 matching 11 bases. V lost 5 bases and J lost 7; bases outside the gene matches: 13. CDR3 length equals 17 residues. The germline gives CDR1 LNHDA, CDR2 SQIVND (reference sequence). The CDR3 sequence is CASSHTRLAGFGNEQFF. CDR3 DNA: TGTGCCAGTAGTCACACCCGACTAGCGGGATTTGGGAATGAGCAGTTCTTC.